The sample holds a few counts of the clone carrying this T cell receptor (beta chain). Its specificity is unknown. Trimming left V 3 bases short and J 10 bases short, with 10 bases between. CDR3 length equals 12 residues. Germline V CDR1 and CDR2: MGHRA, YSYEKL. Full-length variable regions came from constant-region reverse primers plus semi-nested Nested Universal Primer A PCR. TCRdb re-analysed the 5' RACE reads in MiXCR, keeping a single row per CDR3 protein. Of nearly 55,000 distinct CDR3 sequences listed, 17% are singletons. Naive CD4+ T cells were purified with Tregs depleted by CD25. General study results and limits: Whole repertoires were not studied in the larger cohort, only one V-J beta rearrangement. Tumor memory CD4+ T cell TCR gene usage clustered with blood and lymph node memory CD4+ cells and lymph node naive CD4+ cells.

The TCR comes from a female donor with breast cancer. This chain connects TRBV4-1 to TRBJ1-3; D gene uncertain. The sample comprised naive CD4+ T cells sorted from blood. Subset noted: naive CD4+ T cells, CD4+CD45RA+CD25-. In nucleotides, the CDR3 is TGCGCCAGCAGCCACCCCGTCGGGACCATATATTTT. Its translation is CASSHPVGTIYF.